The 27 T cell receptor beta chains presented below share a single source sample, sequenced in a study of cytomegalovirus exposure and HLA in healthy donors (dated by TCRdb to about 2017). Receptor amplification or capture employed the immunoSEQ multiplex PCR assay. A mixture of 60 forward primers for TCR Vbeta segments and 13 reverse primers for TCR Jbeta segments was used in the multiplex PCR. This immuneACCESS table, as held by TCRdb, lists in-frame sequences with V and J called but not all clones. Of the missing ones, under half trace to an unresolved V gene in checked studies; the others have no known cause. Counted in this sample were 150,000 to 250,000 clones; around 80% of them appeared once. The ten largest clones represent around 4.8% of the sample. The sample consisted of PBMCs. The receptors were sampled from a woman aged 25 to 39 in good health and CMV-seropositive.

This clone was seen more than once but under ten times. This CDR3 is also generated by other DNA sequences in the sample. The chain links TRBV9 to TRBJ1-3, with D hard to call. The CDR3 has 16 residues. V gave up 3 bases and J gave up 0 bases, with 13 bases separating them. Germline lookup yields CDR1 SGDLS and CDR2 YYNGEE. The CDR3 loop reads CASSAEEISSGNTIYF. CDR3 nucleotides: TGTGCCAGCAGCGCTGAAGAGATAAGCTCTGGAAACACCATATATTTT.

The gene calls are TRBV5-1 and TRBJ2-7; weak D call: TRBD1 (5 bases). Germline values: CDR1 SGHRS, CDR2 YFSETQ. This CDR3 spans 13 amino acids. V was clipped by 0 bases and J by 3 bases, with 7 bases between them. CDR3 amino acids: CASSLDRIYEQYF. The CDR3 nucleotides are TGCGCCAGCAGCTTGGACAGGATCTACGAGCAGTACTTC.

CDR3 in amino acids: CASSRSWGDTEAFF. CDR3 in DNA: TGTGCCAGCAGCCGCAGTTGGGGGGACACTGAAGCTTTCTTT. This chain joins TRBV7-9 and TRBJ1-1; D possibly corresponds to TRBD1 (5 bases). Germline assignment: CDR1 SEHNR and CDR2 FQNEAQ (reference sequence). This CDR3 contains 14 residues. Trimming cost V 5 bases and J 3 bases, with 13 bases left between them.

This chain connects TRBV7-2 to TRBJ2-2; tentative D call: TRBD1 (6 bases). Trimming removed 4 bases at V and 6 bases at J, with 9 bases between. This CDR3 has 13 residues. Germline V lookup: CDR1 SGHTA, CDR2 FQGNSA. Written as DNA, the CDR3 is TGTGCCAGCAGCTGGGGGCGATCCGGGGAGCTGTTTTTT. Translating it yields CASSWGRSGELFF.

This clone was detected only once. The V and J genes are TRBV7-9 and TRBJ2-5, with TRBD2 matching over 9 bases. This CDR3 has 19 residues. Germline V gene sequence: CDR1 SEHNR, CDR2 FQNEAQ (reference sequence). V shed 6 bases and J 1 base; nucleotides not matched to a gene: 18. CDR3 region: CASRFPPGLATGGQETQYF. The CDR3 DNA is TGTGCCAGCAGATTTCCCCCGGGACTAGCAACCGGTGGCCAAGAGACCCAGTACTTC. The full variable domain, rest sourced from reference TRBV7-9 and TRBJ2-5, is DTGVSQNPRHKITKRGQNVTFRCDPISEHNRLYWYRQTLGQGPEFLTYFQNEAQLEKSRLLSDRFSAERPKGSFSTLEIQRTEQGDSAMYLCASRFPPGLATGGQETQYFGPGTRLLVL.

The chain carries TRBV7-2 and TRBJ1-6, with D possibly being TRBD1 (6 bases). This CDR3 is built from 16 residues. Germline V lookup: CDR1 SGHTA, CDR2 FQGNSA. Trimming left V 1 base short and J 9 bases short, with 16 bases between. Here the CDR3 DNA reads TGTGCCAGCAGCTTAGTGGCCCCCCAAGGGGGTTCACCCCTCCACTTT. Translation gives CASSLVAPQGGSPLHF. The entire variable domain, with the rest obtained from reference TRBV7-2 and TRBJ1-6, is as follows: GAGVSQSPSNKVTEKGKDVELRCDPISGHTALYWYRQSLGQGLEFLIYFQGNSAPDKSGLPSDRFSAERTGGSVSTLTIQRTQQEDSAVYLCASSLVAPQGGSPLHFGNGTRLTVT.

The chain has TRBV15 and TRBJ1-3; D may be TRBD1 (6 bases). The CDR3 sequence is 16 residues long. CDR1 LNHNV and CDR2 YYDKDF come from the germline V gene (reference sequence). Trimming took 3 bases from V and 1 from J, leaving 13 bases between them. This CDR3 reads CATSRRRTASGNTIYF. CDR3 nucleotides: TGTGCCACCAGCAGGAGACGGACAGCTTCTGGAAACACCATATATTTT. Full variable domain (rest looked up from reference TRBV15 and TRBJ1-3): DAMVIQNPRYQVTQFGKPVTLSCSQTLNHNVMYWYQQKSSQAPKLLFHYYDKDFNNEADTPDNFQSRRPNTSFCFLDIRSPGLGDTAMYLCATSRRRTASGNTIYFGEGSWLTVV.

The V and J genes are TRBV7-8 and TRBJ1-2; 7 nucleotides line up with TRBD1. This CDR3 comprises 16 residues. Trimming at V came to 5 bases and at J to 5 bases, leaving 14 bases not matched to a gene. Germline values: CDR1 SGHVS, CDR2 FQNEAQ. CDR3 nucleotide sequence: TGTGCCAGCAGCCTCGGAGGGGGCGCGGATGCGTATGGCTACACCTTC. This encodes CASSLGGGADAYGYTF.

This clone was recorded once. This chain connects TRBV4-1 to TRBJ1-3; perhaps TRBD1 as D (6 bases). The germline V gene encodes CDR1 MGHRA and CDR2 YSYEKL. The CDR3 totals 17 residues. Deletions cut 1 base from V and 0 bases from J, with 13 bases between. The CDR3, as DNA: TGCGCCAGCAGCCAAGCGGGACATTTACTCTCTGGAAACACCATATATTTT. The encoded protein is CASSQAGHLLSGNTIYF.

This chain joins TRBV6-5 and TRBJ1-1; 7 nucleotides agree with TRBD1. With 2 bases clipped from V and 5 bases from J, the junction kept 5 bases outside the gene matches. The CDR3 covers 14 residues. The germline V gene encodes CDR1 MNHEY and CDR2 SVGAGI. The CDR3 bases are TGTGCCAGCAGTTACCGACAGGGATTGACTGAAGCTTTCTTT. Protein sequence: CASSYRQGLTEAFF.

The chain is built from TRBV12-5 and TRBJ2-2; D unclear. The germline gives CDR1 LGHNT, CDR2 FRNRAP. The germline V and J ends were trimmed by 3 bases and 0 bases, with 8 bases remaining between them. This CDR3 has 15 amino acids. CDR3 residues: CASGFEDANTGELFF. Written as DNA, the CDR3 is TGTGCTAGTGGTTTTGAGGATGCGAACACCGGGGAGCTGTTTTTT. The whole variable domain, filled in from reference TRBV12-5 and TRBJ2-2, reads DARVTQTPRHKVTEMGQEVTMRCQPILGHNTVFWYRQTMMQGLELLAYFRNRAPLDDSGMPKDRFSAEMPDATLATLKIQPSEPRDSAVYFCASGFEDANTGELFFGEGSRLTVL.

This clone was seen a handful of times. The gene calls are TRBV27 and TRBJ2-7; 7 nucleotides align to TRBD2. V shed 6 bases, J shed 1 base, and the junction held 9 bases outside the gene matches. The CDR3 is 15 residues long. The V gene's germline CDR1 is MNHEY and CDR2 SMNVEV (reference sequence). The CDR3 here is CASSPGGSLSYEQYF. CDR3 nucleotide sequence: TGTGCCAGCAGCCCGGGCGGGAGCTTATCCTACGAGCAGTACTTC.

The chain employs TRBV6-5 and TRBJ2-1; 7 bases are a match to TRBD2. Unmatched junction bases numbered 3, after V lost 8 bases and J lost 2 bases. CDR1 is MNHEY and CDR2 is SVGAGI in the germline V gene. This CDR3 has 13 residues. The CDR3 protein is CASGGGTYNEQFF. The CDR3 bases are TGTGCCAGCGGCGGGGGTACCTACAATGAGCAGTTCTTC.

This chain's CDR3 is CASSINRDSSYEQYF. CDR3 sequence (DNA): TGTGCCAGTAGTATCAACAGGGATAGCTCCTACGAGCAGTACTTC. This chain uses TRBV19 with TRBJ2-7, with TRBD1 as a possible D gene (6 bases). Looked up from germline, CDR1 is LNHDA and CDR2 is SQIVND (reference sequence). The length of the CDR3 is 15 residues. Trimming took 3 bases from V and 0 from J, leaving 12 bases between them.

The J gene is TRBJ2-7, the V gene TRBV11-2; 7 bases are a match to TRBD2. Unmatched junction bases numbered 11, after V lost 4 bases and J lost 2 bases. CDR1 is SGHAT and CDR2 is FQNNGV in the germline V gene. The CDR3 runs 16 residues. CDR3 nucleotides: TGTGCCAGCAGCTACCCCGGCGCGGGGGACCCCTACGAGCAGTACTTC. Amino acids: CASSYPGAGDPYEQYF.

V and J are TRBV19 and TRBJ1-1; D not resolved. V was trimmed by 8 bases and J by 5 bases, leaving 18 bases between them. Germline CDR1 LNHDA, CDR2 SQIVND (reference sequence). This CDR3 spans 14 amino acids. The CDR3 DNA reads TGTGCCAGTCGCCTCAGACAAAGAACGACTGAAGCTTTCTTT. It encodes CASRLRQRTTEAFF.

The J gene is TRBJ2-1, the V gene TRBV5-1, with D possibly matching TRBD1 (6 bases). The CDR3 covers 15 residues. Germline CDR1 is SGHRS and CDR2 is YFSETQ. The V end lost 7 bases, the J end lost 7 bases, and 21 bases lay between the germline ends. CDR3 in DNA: TGCGCCAGCGAGCGAGCTCCAGGGGCGACGAATGAGCAGTTCTTC. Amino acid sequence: CASERAPGATNEQFF.

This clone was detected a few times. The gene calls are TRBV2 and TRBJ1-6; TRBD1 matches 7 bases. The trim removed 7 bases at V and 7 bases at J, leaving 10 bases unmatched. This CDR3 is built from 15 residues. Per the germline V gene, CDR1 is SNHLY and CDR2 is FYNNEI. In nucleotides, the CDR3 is TGTGCCAGCACCGGCGCGGGACAGTCAAATTCACCCCTCCACTTT. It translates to CASTGAGQSNSPLHF.

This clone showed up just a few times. Written as DNA, the CDR3 is TGTGCCAGCAGCTCCCTGGGGGGCGGGAGTCCCAACGAGCAGTACTTC. Translated, it gives CASSSLGGGSPNEQYF. V gene TRBV7-6 combines with J gene TRBJ2-7, with a tentative D call TRBD2 (7 bases). CDR3 length: 16 amino acids. Trimming removed 4 bases at V and 5 bases at J, with 21 bases between. The germline gives CDR1 SGHVS, CDR2 FNYEAQ.

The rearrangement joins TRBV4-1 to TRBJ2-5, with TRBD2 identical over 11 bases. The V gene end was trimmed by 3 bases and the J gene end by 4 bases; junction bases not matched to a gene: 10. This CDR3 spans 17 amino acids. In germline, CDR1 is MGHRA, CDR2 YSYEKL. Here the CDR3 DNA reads TGCGCCAGCAGCCAGTGGGGTAGCGGGGGGGCCGGAGAGACCCAGTACTTC. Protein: CASSQWGSGGAGETQYF.

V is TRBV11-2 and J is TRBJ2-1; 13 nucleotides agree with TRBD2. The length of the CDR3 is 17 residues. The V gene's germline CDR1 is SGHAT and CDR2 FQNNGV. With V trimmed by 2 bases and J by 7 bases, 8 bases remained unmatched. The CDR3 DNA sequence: TGTGCCAGCAGCTTATGGGCCGGGACTAGCGGGGCTAATGAGCAGTTCTTC. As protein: CASSLWAGTSGANEQFF.

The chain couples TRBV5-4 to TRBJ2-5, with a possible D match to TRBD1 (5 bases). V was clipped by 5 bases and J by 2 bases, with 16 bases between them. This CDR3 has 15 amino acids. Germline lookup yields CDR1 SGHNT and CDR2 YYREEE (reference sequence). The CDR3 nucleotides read TGTGCCAGCAGACCAACCAGGGCGTCACAAGAGACCCAGTACTTC. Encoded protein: CASRPTRASQETQYF.

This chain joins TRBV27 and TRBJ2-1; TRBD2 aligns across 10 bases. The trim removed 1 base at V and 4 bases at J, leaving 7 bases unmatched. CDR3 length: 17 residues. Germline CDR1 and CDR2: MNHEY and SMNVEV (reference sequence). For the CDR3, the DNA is TGTGCCAGCAGTTTATTGAGGGCTAGCGGGGGTTACAATGAGCAGTTCTTC. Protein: CASSLLRASGGYNEQFF.

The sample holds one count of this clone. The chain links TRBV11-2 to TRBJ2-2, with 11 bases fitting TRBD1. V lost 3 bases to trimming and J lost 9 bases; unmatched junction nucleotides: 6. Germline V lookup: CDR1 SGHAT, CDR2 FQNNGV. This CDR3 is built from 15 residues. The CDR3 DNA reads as TGTGCCAGCAGCTTCGGACAGGGGGCGCGTTGGGAGCTGTTTTTT. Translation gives CASSFGQGARWELFF.

CDR3 sequence: CASSEVGGDYGYTF. DNA of the CDR3: TGTGCCAGCAGTGAAGTAGGGGGGGACTATGGCTACACCTTC. V and J are TRBV6-1 and TRBJ1-2; TRBD1 is a possible D gene (6 bases). Deletions cut 1 base from V and 3 bases from J, with 9 bases between. The CDR3 has 14 residues. Germline V lookup: CDR1 MNHNS, CDR2 SASEGT.

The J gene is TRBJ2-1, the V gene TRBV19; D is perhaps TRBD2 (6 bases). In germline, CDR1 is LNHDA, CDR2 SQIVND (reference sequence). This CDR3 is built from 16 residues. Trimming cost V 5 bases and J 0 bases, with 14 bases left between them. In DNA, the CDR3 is TGTGCCAGTAGTCTAAGAGCGGGCCCCTCCTACAATGAGCAGTTCTTC. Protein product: CASSLRAGPSYNEQFF.

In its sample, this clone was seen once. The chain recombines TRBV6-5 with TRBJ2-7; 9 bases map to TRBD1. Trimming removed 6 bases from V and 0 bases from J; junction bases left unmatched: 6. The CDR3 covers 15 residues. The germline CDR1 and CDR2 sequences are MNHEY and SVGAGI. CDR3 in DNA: TGTGCCAGCAGGACCGGGACAGGGAACTCCTACGAGCAGTACTTC. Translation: CASRTGTGNSYEQYF.